This TCR beta chain stems from a study of blood T cell repertoires in COVID-19. Study information: The United States, Italy and Spain provided the acute and convalescent COVID-19 samples. Sources were T cells, B-cell-depleted T cells, or PBMCs; the material itself was cDNA or gDNA.

The CDR3 spans 12 residues. Germline CDR1 and CDR2: SGHRS and YFSETQ. The V and J ends lost 4 bases and 9 bases respectively, with 11 bases between them. This clone turned up a few times. In the authors' workflow: Estimates of nucleated cell counts were drawn from the amplification of reference gene primers. Libraries were prepared by immunoSEQ multiplex PCR; TCRdb keeps only in-frame clonotypes and omits some of them. V and J calls and clone size are given by that table; D and trimming were obtained from the DNA. The table shows around 68,000 clones, with 86% occurring only once. This sequence was found in a man between 40 and 49 years old with COVID-19, enrolled during active disease. The specimen sequenced was peripheral blood. The gene calls are TRBV5-1 and TRBJ2-1; D unresolved. The CDR3 DNA follows: TGCGCCAGCAGCCCCCAAGGCGGTGAGCAGTTCTTC. Protein sequence: CASSPQGGEQFF.